A selection of T cell receptor beta chains follows, all from one sample in a study of blood T cell repertoires in COVID-19. Method: immunoSEQ multiplex PCR; TCRdb's copy keeps in-frame clones and lacks some. This table holds about 320,000 clones, 87% found once. The sequenced sample consisted of PBMCs or T cells enriched from blood (not recorded which). The receptor source for this set is a woman aged 18-29 years who had recovered from COVID-19. Both conserved end residues are part of each CDR3. The D gene is left open where the match is weak. Expanded clones are given a class, and other clones once, few, many or no size at all.

TGTGCCAGTCAGGGGAGTTGGGGTTCTCAATATAGCAATCAGCCCCAGCATTTT CASQGSWGSQYSNQPQHF TRBJ1-5 NA NA TRBV28
TGTGCCAGCAGCGCGACAGGGGGCCTTCAGCCCCAGCATTTT CASSATGGLQPQHF TRBJ1-5 NA TRBD1 TRBV9
TGTGCCAGCAGCGTGCAACAGGGGGCGGATCATGGCTACACCTTC CASSVQQGADHGYTF TRBJ1-2 NA TRBD1 TRBV9
TGTGCCAGCAGTTATGGACTGTCGAACACTGAAGCTTTCTTT CASSYGLSNTEAFF TRBJ1-1 NA NA TRBV6-1
TGTGCCAGCAGTAATCAGGGGATATCCACTGAAGCTTTCTTT CASSNQGISTEAFF TRBJ1-1 once NA TRBV6-5
TGTGCCAGCAGTTACTCCGGACAGGGCAGAAAAAACATTCAGTACTTC CASSYSGQGRKNIQYF TRBJ2-4 NA TRBD1 TRBV6-2/TRBV6-3
TGTGCCAGCAGCTTGGGAGGGACATTTGATTCACCCCTCCACTTT CASSLGGTFDSPLHF TRBJ1-6 once NA TRBV5-6
TGTGCCAGCAGTCCATCGAGCGGAAGGAGCTCCTACAATGAGCAGTTCTTC CASSPSSGRSSYNEQFF TRBJ2-1 NA NA TRBV27
TGTGCCAGTAGCTACTCGGAGGGAAGCAATCAGCCCCAGCATTTT CASSYSEGSNQPQHF TRBJ1-5 once NA TRBV19
TGTGCCTGGAGTGCTTACGGGACAGCGGACAATCAGCCCCAGCATTTT CAWSAYGTADNQPQHF TRBJ1-5 NA TRBD1 TRBV30
TGCGCCAGCAGCGTGACAGGGTTTCGGGAAAAACTGTTTTTT CASSVTGFREKLFF TRBJ1-4 NA TRBD1 TRBV5-1
TGCGCCAGCAGCGGGTCCGGGACAGGACATAACAATGAGCAGTTCTTC CASSGSGTGHNNEQFF TRBJ2-1 NA TRBD1 TRBV5-1
TGTGCCAGCAGCCTGGGGGGGGGAGGCGGTACAGATACGCAGTATTTT CASSLGGGGGTDTQYF TRBJ2-3 NA TRBD2 TRBV25-1
TGTGCCAGCAGCTTAGCAGGGGGATGGAACTTC CASSLAGGWNF TRBJ2-5 NA NA TRBV7-8
TGTGCCAGCAGTCACGGTGGGGAGCGGAGCTCCTACGAGCAGTACTTC CASSHGGERSSYEQYF TRBJ2-7 NA NA TRBV7-3